This section outlines one T cell receptor beta chain sequence together with its context. It has no known antigen specificity. Being one base from a much bigger clone, this may be a read error. TCR beta CDR3 regions were amplified from RNA transcripts. The TCR CDR3 was subjected to a first round of RT-PCR using the HTBI primer set and the Qiagen OneStep RT-PCR kit. The libraries were constructed in a second round of multiplex PCR and then size-selected and purified. The libraries were sequenced on an Illumina HiSeq2000 using paired-end 100 bp reads. As for the authors' bioinformatics: SOAPnuke was used to process the raw data, throwing out any read that contained adapters or uncalled bases, had a mean Phred below 15, or lacked an exact constant-primer or identifier match. COPE v1.2.5 was used to merge high-quality paired reads, and clonotypes were defined as unique nucleotide sequences. Clonotypes were aligned to IMGT TRBV, TRBD and TRBJ reference segments using MiTCR v1.1. Analysis was restricted to V-J combinations with a frequency above 0.0001, which covered roughly 99% of repertoires. A TCS score was defined as the ratio of F50 (clonal expansion) to E x V (chaos), with BLOSUM62-based TCRdist applied between CDR3 peptides within each V-J. Welch's t-statistics and random forest reduced 450 to 600 V-J features to 10 to 15, which were used in a naive Bayes classifier (R e1071). The Morisita-Horn index was used to measure how similar the thyroid and blood repertoires were. TCRdb trimmed public reads at Q25 via fastp, called clones via MiXCR and kept in-frame beta chains. Every CDR3 protein is listed once, alongside the most common genes and DNA of its rows. The V and J calls, along with clone size, are taken from TCRdb and not from the paper's own processing. A total of roughly 840,000 distinct CDR3 sequences appear in this sample, 38% of them only once. The ten largest clones take up 8.9% of the sample.

The record originates from a study of T cells in Graves' hyperthyroidism and ophthalmopathy (dated by TCRdb to about 2019). Study-wide context: Peripheral blood was sampled at the time of initial diagnosis, prior to any treatment. To identify distinguishing TCR V-J signatures, a discovery cohort of around 98 patients was used, comprising some 45 with Graves' ophthalmopathy and approximately 58 with stable Graves' hyperthyroidism. An independent validation cohort of some 18 hyperthyroidism patients and 17 patients who later progressed to ophthalmopathy tested prospective prediction of ophthalmopathy. The approximately 98 discovery patients were randomly divided into training and test sets at a 7:3 ratio. In addition, the study compared T-cell repertoires in thyroid tissue and in blood from 6 or 7 Graves' hyperthyroidism patients. Following sampling, methimazole starting at 30 mg daily was given to hyperthyroidism patients, and high-dose intravenous methylprednisolone was given to ophthalmopathy patients. According to the paper, TCR Vbeta CDR3 sequencing was carried out on some 130 peripheral blood samples, which came from some 41 ophthalmopathy, fewer than 80 hyperthyroidism and approximately 17 progressor patients.

Graves' hyperthyroidism was defined as stable when no progression to ophthalmopathy occurred over 18 months of follow-up. The hyperthyroidism patients were between 18 and 65 years old and newly diagnosed, with a disease duration of less than 2 months. Patients with uncontrolled infections, other autoimmune diseases, pregnancy or lactation were excluded. Diagnoses relied on clinical symptoms, serum thyroxine and TRAb, thyroid ultrasound and orbital computed tomography. PBMCs were isolated from about 10 ml of fresh peripheral blood by Ficoll-Paque density gradient centrifugation. Trizol reagent was used to extract total RNA, and RNA quality was then checked on an Agilent 2100 Bioanalyzer. Overall study outcomes, separate from this receptor: Most expanded thyroid clonotypes (frequency above 0.001) were also found in blood, which suggests that blood repertoires may mirror thyroid immune responses. No statistical method was used to set the sample size in advance, and investigators knew the group allocation. During validation, the model predicted progression to ophthalmopathy a median of around 7 months ahead of onset, with roughly 65% sensitivity and 72% to 80% specificity. A 13 V-J signature model separated ophthalmopathy from stable hyperthyroidism, with approximately 87% sensitivity and about 81% specificity in cross-validation and 80%/75% in testing.

The sequence came from a man younger than 35 with Graves' hyperthyroidism. The sequenced sample was blood.

The CDR3: CASRPLLVNTEAFF. The sequenced DNA: TGTGCCAGCAGACCGCTCCTCGTGAACACTGAAGCTTTCTTT. The chain employs TRBV9 and TRBJ1-1; confidence is insufficient to name the D gene. A distance of 11 bases separates the germline ends of V and J, which lose 5 bases and 0 bases respectively. As encoded in the germline V gene, CDR1 is SGDLS while CDR2 is YYNGEE. The CDR3 starts with the cysteine, ends with the phenylalanine, and has 14 residues. The entry retains the CDR3 DNA only, 42 bases that are in frame from base 1.